This record looks at one T cell receptor beta chain sequence and its context. This record belongs to a study of blood T cell repertoires in COVID-19. Study-wide background: COVID-19 samples, acute and convalescent, were from the United States, Italy and Spain.

There are 15 residues in the CDR3. J was trimmed by 0 bases and V by 5 bases; bases with no gene match: 3. The germline CDR1 and CDR2 sequences are LNHDA and SQIVND (reference sequence). Original methodology: Using reference gene primer amplification, nucleated cell counts were estimated. Assay: immunoSEQ multiplex PCR; the TCRdb copy retains only in-frame clones and omits some. V and J calls plus clone size are reproduced from that table; the DNA served to infer D and trimming. The table records about 100,000 clones, around 87% of them present only once. The chain couples TRBV19 to TRBJ2-1, with TRBD1 matching over 8 bases. The receptor was derived from a woman aged 25 to 45 with acute or convalescent COVID-19. Material: peripheral blood. The CDR3 DNA reads as TGTGCCAGTAGTTCTGGGACAGGCTCCTACAATGAGCAGTTCTTC. Encoded protein: CASSSGTGSYNEQFF. The full variable domain, completed using reference TRBV19 and TRBJ2-1, is DGGITQSPKYLFRKEGQNVTLSCEQNLNHDAMYWYRQDPGQGLRLIYYSQIVNDFQKGDIAEGYSVSREKKESFPLTVTSAQKNPTAFYLCASSSGTGSYNEQFFGPGTRLTVL.